The table lists the clone carrying this TCR beta chain with a count of one. In germline, CDR1 is LNHDA, CDR2 SQIVND (reference sequence). The CDR3 contains 13 residues. V lost 9 bases to trimming and J lost 1 base, with 10 bases between them. The PCR made use of 60 Vbeta and 13 Jbeta primers. Clones were read by immunoSEQ multiplex PCR, and TCRdb kept only the in-frame ones, dropping some. The table has some 150,000 clones, about four fifths seen once. The data stem from a study of cytomegalovirus exposure and HLA in healthy donors. The chain carries TRBV19 and TRBJ2-1; D may be TRBD1 (6 bases). The sequencing sample was made of PBMCs. The TCR was taken from a man in his forties in good health and CMV-seropositive. The CDR3 nucleotides are TGTGCCAGCCGGACAGATTCCTACAATGAGCAGTTCTTC. It encodes CASRTDSYNEQFF.